This T cell receptor beta chain derives from a study of OX40 agonist ivuxolimab in advanced cancers. Study details: A partial response was reached by three patients: one with hepatocellular carcinoma and two with cutaneous melanoma.

The repertoire was sequenced with immunoSEQ multiplex PCR; TCRdb's copy has only in-frame clones and lacks some. The table records approximately 66,000 clones, roughly four fifths of them present only once. Germline CDR1 MDHEN, CDR2 SYDVKM. The CDR3 runs 12 residues. With 6 bases removed from V and 8 bases from J, the gap between germline ends came to 10 bases. This chain uses TRBV28 with TRBJ1-4, with D perhaps matching TRBD1 (6 bases). This TCR derives from an adult with an advanced solid tumor such as melanoma, head and neck, liver or kidney cancer. Sequenced here: CD4+ or CD8+ T cells sorted from blood, sampled in a trial of the OX40 agonist ivuxolimab. CDR3 nucleotide sequence: TGTGCCAGCAGCTCCCAGGGGGAAAAACTGTTTTTT. Protein product: CASSSQGEKLFF.